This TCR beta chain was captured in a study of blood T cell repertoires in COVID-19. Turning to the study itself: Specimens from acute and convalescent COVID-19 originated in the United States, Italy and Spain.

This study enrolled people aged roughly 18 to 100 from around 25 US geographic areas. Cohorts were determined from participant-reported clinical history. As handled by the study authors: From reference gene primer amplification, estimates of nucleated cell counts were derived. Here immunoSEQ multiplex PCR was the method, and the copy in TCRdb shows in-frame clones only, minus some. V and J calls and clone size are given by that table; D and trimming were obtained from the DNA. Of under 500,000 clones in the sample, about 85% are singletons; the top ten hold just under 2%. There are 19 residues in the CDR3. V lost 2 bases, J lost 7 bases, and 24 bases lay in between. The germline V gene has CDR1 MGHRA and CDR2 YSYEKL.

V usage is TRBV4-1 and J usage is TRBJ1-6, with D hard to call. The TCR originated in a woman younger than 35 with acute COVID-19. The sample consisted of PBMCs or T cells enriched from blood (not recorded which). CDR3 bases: TGCGCCAGCAGCCAATACGTCAACTTCGTCGGGGAGCGGAATTCACCCCTCCACTTT. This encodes CASSQYVNFVGERNSPLHF.